This is a list of T cell receptor beta chains from one sample in a study of shared clonotypes between healthy human individuals. Method: immunoSEQ multiplex PCR; TCRdb's copy keeps in-frame clones and lacks some. The data contain millions of clones, roughly 91% of them singletons. Material: naive CD8+ T cells from PBMCs. The receptors stem from a man younger than 35 in good health. Some clones in this sample may be carry-over from other donors' samples. The CDR3 runs from the conserved cysteine through the conserved F or W. The D gene is left open where the match is weak.

J gene: TRBJ2-1; V gene: TRBV7-9; D gene: NA; CDR3 DNA: TGTGCCAGCAGCTTAGGGGAGCAGTTCTTC; CDR3 protein: CASSLGEQFF
J gene: TRBJ2-6; V gene: TRBV15; D gene: TRBD1; CDR3 DNA: TGTGCCACCAGCAGGAAACCGGGACAGGCCATCTCTGGGGCCAACGTCCTGACTTTC; CDR3 protein: CATSRKPGQAISGANVLTF
J gene: TRBJ2-7; V gene: TRBV28; D gene: NA; CDR3 DNA: TGTGCCAGCAGTTTTAACTGGACACCAAGCCCGCAGTACTTC; CDR3 protein: CASSFNWTPSPQYF
J gene: TRBJ2-7; V gene: TRBV30; D gene: TRBD2; CDR3 DNA: TGTGCCTGGAGTGGCCTAGCGGGAGTCCTACCGTGGGGGAACGAGCAGTACTTC; CDR3 protein: CAWSGLAGVLPWGNEQYF
J gene: TRBJ2-7; V gene: TRBV7-6; D gene: TRBD2; CDR3 DNA: TGTGCCAGCAGCCCATCAACGGGACTAGCGGGCGATGAGCAGTACTTC; CDR3 protein: CASSPSTGLAGDEQYF
J gene: TRBJ1-2; V gene: TRBV2; D gene: TRBD1; CDR3 DNA: TGTGCCAGCAGTGAAGGGCAGGGGGACTATGGCTACACCTTC; CDR3 protein: CASSEGQGDYGYTF
J gene: TRBJ2-1; V gene: TRBV28; D gene: NA; CDR3 DNA: TGTGCCAGCAGCCGAGTGGCCTGGAAGGGACTCGTGAAGCAGTTCTTC; CDR3 protein: CASSRVAWKGLVKQFF
J gene: TRBJ1-1; V gene: TRBV19; D gene: TRBD1; CDR3 DNA: TGTGCCAGTAGTATAGCTCGGACAGGGGGATGGGTGAACACTGAAGCTTTCTTT; CDR3 protein: CASSIARTGGWVNTEAFF
J gene: TRBJ1-2; V gene: TRBV4-1; D gene: NA; CDR3 DNA: TGCGCCAGCAGCCAGATACCAGGGGTCTCGAACTATGGCTACACCTTC; CDR3 protein: CASSQIPGVSNYGYTF
J gene: TRBJ2-2; V gene: TRBV15; D gene: TRBD2; CDR3 DNA: TGTGCCACCAGCAGAGATCTAGCGGGAACCGGGGAGCTGTTTTTT; CDR3 protein: CATSRDLAGTGELFF